This TCR beta chain was identified in a study of blood T cells in healthy people across ages. Turning to the study itself: For every two T cells, template switching captured about one barcoded beta molecule.

CDR1 and CDR2 (germline): DFQATT, SNEGSKA (reference sequence). Trimming took 7 bases from V and 4 from J, leaving 11 bases between them. This CDR3 is built from 12 residues. Regarding this clonotype: Its target is not known.

Study outcomes and limitations: Diversity was higher, and naive CD4+ cells more numerous, in long-lived donors than in aged donors. Age showed a roughly linear inverse relationship with TCR beta diversity per million T cells.

Then a second PCR, running roughly 6 to 11 cycles, was carried out with a sample-barcoded 5' primer and a J-beta primer mix. MiXCR, run by TCRdb on the 5' RACE reads, gives a single entry per CDR3 protein. The table includes some 760,000 distinct CDR3 sequences, 25% detected once. The sample also formed part of further work on T cells of mothers and their children.

The clonotype comes from a boy aged 10-17 years in good health. The V and J genes are TRBV20-1 and TRBJ1-5; the D is unclear. Sequencing input: blood. CDR3 protein: CSVIRGNQPQHF. The DNA of the CDR3 is TGCAGTGTTATAAGAGGGAATCAGCCCCAGCATTTT.